This record covers a single TCR beta chain. Its antigen is still unknown. The Oncomine TCR Beta short-read assay generated sequence data from the DNA of cultured CD4+ T cells. TCRdb reprocessed the PCR reads via MiXCR and lists one record per CDR3 protein. The profile shows roughly 14,000 distinct CDR3 sequences, 55% to 75% of them singletons. The data originate from a study of vaccination and CD4 T cells after COVID-19. Study summary: Researchers treated cells with overlapping spike peptides taken from SARS-CoV-2, HCoV-NL63, HCoV-OC43 and HCoV-229E.

CDR3 size: 15 residues. V lost 3 bases and J lost 8, with 17 bases in between. The germline V gene encodes CDR1 WNHNN and CDR2 SYGVQD (reference sequence). Treatment defined: roughly 10-day PBMC culture with coronavirus spike peptide pools or control peptides (ViraFEST assay). The material sequenced was CD4+ T cells from blood, cultured in vitro. This chain connects TRBV10-1 to TRBJ2-1; the D call may be TRBD1 or TRBD2 (5 bases each). The TCR sequence derives from a human donor who had recovered from COVID-19. The CDR3 here is CASSEDRDHHYEQFF. DNA of the CDR3: TGCGCCAGCAGTGAAGACCGGGACCACCACTATGAGCAGTTCTTC.